This passage covers 9 T cell receptor beta chains from one sample sequenced in a study of T cell responses to AZD1222 COVID-19 vaccine. Data came from immunoSEQ multiplex PCR; TCRdb stores just in-frame clones and leaves some out. The sample gives 130,000 or so clones, 85% to 90% of which show up once; 3.1% is in the top ten. The starting material was peripheral blood, obtained on day 0 of AZD1222 vaccination. Source of these receptors: an adult in good health.

The J gene is TRBJ2-3, the V gene TRBV29-1, with a weak D call TRBD2 (5 bases). This CDR3 is 13 amino acids long. Trimming cost V 4 bases and J 5 bases, with 13 bases left between them. Germline lookup yields CDR1 SQVTM and CDR2 ANQGSEA. As DNA, the CDR3 is TGCAGCGTTGTTATGGGGAGTGGAGATACGCAGTATTTT. It yields the protein CSVVMGSGDTQYF.

The chain links TRBV10-3 to TRBJ1-2; D possibly corresponds to TRBD1 (6 bases). Trimming left V 2 bases short and J 8 bases short, with 9 bases between. The CDR3 is made up of 12 amino acids. Germline CDR1 is ENHRY and CDR2 is SYGVKD. CDR3 sequence (DNA): TGTGCCATCAGTGAGAAGACAGGCGGCTACACCTTC. Translation: CAISEKTGGYTF.

The chain has TRBV5-1 and TRBJ2-1, with 11 positions matching TRBD2. The CDR3 runs 14 residues. The V gene end was trimmed by 2 bases and the J gene end by 8 bases; junction bases not matched to a gene: 3. In germline, CDR1 is SGHRS, CDR2 YFSETQ. The CDR3 DNA reads as TGCGCCAGCAGCTTACTAGCGGGAGACGATGAGCAGTTCTTC. As protein: CASSLLAGDDEQFF.

V and J are TRBV7-6 and TRBJ1-4; the D gene is possibly TRBD1 (5 bases). Germline CDR1 SGHVS, CDR2 FNYEAQ. Trimming stripped 6 bases from V and 12 bases from J, with 20 bases between. The CDR3 covers 14 residues. The CDR3 sequence: CASSQTPGTDELFF. CDR3 DNA sequence: TGTGCCAGCAGTCAGACCCCAGGGACTGACGAACTGTTTTTT.

The genes are TRBV28 and TRBJ1-3, with TRBD1 as a possible D gene (5 bases). The CDR3 contains 16 residues. Between the trimmed V and J ends, which lost 5 bases and 2 bases, there was a span of 16 bases. Germline-derived CDR1 and CDR2 are MDHEN and SYDVKM. CDR3 sequence: CASSPLREGTGNTIYF. The CDR3 nucleotides read TGTGCCAGCAGTCCCCTCAGGGAGGGGACTGGAAACACCATATATTTT.

The CDR3 region has the DNA TGTGCCAGCAGCGAGGGACCCCCGGTGCCCTACGAGCAGTACTTC. Its protein product is CASSEGPPVPYEQYF. J is TRBJ2-7 and V is TRBV5-4, with D possibly being TRBD1 or TRBD2 (5 bases each). Germline V gene lookup returns CDR1 SGHNT and CDR2 YYREEE (reference sequence). The CDR3 sequence is 15 residues long. V was cut by 4 bases and J by 2 bases, with 16 bases left in between.

The chain uses TRBV4-1 and TRBJ2-7; D unclear. V lost 5 bases to trimming and J lost 0 bases, with 14 bases between them. This CDR3 has 15 amino acids. Germline-derived CDR1 and CDR2 are MGHRA and YSYEKL. The CDR3 region is CASSARGGFSYEQYF. CDR3 bases: TGCGCCAGCAGCGCCCGTGGCGGATTCTCCTACGAGCAGTACTTC.

The count of this clone is one. V usage is TRBV5-1 and J usage is TRBJ2-3, with 8 bases fitting TRBD2. CDR3 length equals 16 residues. Germline CDR1 is SGHRS and CDR2 is YFSETQ. The ends lost 6 bases at V and 4 bases at J; junction bases unmatched: 13. CDR3 coding DNA: TGCGCCAGCAACCCCTACGTGGGACTAGTGGCAGATACGCAGTATTTT. Translating gives CASNPYVGLVADTQYF.

The DNA of the CDR3 is TGTGCCAGCAGCCGACCGGGACAGGGGGTGGGTGGCTACACCTTC. This encodes CASSRPGQGVGGYTF. This sequence joins TRBV4-2 and TRBJ1-2; 11 bases line up with TRBD1. V was pared by 4 bases and J by 7 bases, with 8 bases of the junction left unmatched. Germline-derived CDR1 and CDR2 are LGHNA and YNFKEQ. The length of the CDR3 is 15 residues.